This record looks at one TCR beta chain sequence and its context. This record belongs to a study of cytomegalovirus exposure and HLA in healthy donors. The germline V gene encodes CDR1 WSHSY and CDR2 SAAADI. Between the trimmed V and J ends, which lost 8 bases and 9 bases, there was a span of 17 bases. CDR3 size: 13 residues. Primers for the PCR totalled 60 Vbeta and 13 Jbeta. Produced via immunoSEQ multiplex PCR; TCRdb's table is partial and in-frame only. The table includes approximately 170,000 clones, about 85% detected once. The clonotype originates from a boy aged 2-9 years in good health and CMV-seronegative. Sequences were obtained from PBMCs. The gene calls are TRBV10-2 and TRBJ2-1; weak D call: TRBD1 (6 bases). In DNA, the CDR3 is TGCGCCAGCCGTAACGAAGGGGGTTTTGAGCAGTTCTTC. The encoded protein is CASRNEGGFEQFF.